The clone carrying this T cell receptor beta chain was counted a few times. Regarding time point: patch test 2, 6 weeks after DPC sensitization. Treatment defined: therapeutic diphenylcyclopropenone sensitization with weekly scalp DPC. The entry originates in a study of human T cells and chemical hapten exposure. MiXCR, run by TCRdb on the RACE reads, gives a single entry per CDR3 protein. The sample has more than 110,000 distinct CDR3 sequences; around 11% are singletons. The source is a woman aged 45-65 years with alopecia areata. Some clones in this sample may be carry-over from other donors' samples. Sample: whole blood, taken in connection with sensitization to the hapten diphenylcyclopropenone (DPC).

In DNA form, the CDR3 reads TGCAACGTCAAAACCCCCGGGACTAGCTGGCATGAGCAGTTCTTC. This encodes CNVKTPGTSWHEQFF. V usage is TRBV29-1 and J usage is TRBJ2-1; 9 bases line up with TRBD2. The CDR3 runs to 15 residues. CDR1 is SQVTM, CDR2 ANQGSEA, per germline.